A single sample is the source of the 21 T cell receptor beta chains below, sequenced in a study of T cells in Graves' hyperthyroidism and ophthalmopathy. Researchers amplified the TCR beta CDR3 regions from RNA transcripts. Initially, a first-round RT-PCR of the TCR CDR3 employed the HTBI primer set. Each CDR3 protein gets one entry after TCRdb re-called the multiplex PCR reads with MiXCR. The sample consists of some 440,000 distinct CDR3 sequences, less than 20% of them appearing once. The source material was blood. Every receptor here comes from a woman aged 18-35 years with Graves' hyperthyroidism.

In its sample, this clonotype was seen a few times. A clone one base away is much larger, so this may be a read error. This chain connects TRBV12-3 or TRBV12-4 to TRBJ2-7, with 8 bases matching TRBD1. The CDR3 length is 13 residues. CDR3 in DNA: TGTGCCGGCAGTTTACAGGGGGTCTACGAGCAGTACTTC. Its protein product is CAGSLQGVYEQYF.

The chain couples TRBV7-9 to TRBJ2-7, with no clear D. Germline loops: CDR1 SEHNR, CDR2 FQNEAQ (reference sequence). Trimming shortened V by 5 bases and J by 2 bases, and 16 bases separated the two germline ends. This CDR3 is built from 15 residues. CDR3 bases: TGTGCCAGCAGCGAATCGTTTGCCGAAACCTACGAGCAGTACTTC. Translating gives CASSESFAETYEQYF.

This clonotype was picked up many times. The chain has TRBV11-1 and TRBJ1-1, with D tentatively TRBD1 (5 bases). Germline V gene data show CDR1 as SGHAT and CDR2 as FQDESV (reference sequence). CDR3 length: 17 residues. Trimming shortened V by 1 base and J by 3 bases, and 18 bases separated the two germline ends. CDR3 protein: CASSLEERSHRHTEAFF. Here the CDR3 DNA reads TGTGCCAGCAGCTTAGAAGAAAGAAGCCACAGGCACACTGAAGCTTTCTTT.

This clonotype was detected only a few times. This chain joins TRBV19 and TRBJ1-1; D might be TRBD1 (5 bases). This CDR3 spans 15 amino acids. Trimming removed 7 bases from V and 0 bases from J, with 15 bases in between. Germline V gives CDR1 LNHDA, CDR2 SQIVND (reference sequence). The CDR3 loop reads CASTVQDSLNTEAFF. In DNA, the CDR3 is TGTGCCAGTACAGTACAGGACTCGCTGAACACTGAAGCTTTCTTT.

This clonotype was found many times. The chain links TRBV6-1 to TRBJ2-2; 7 bases are shared with TRBD1. There are 14 residues in the CDR3. Germline V gives CDR1 MNHNS, CDR2 SASEGT. The V and J ends lost 7 bases and 4 bases, in that order; junction bases with no gene match: 6. Written as DNA, the CDR3 is TGTGCCAGCACCAAGGGACAGACCACCGGGGAGCTGTTTTTT. This sequence encodes CASTKGQTTGELFF.

The sample holds a few counts of this clonotype. Being one base from a much bigger clone, this may be a read error. The chain recombines TRBV12-3 or TRBV12-4 with TRBJ1-1, with D unresolved. V was trimmed by 7 bases and J by 1 base, leaving 7 bases between them. There are 12 residues in the CDR3. CDR3 nucleotide sequence: TGTGCCAGCACCTTGTGGAACACTGAAGCTTTCTTT. Its protein product is CASTLWNTEAFF.

This clonotype was counted at least ten times. The chain carries TRBV28 and TRBJ2-3; TRBD2 matches at 8 bases. The V gene's germline CDR1 is MDHEN and CDR2 SYDVKM. J was trimmed by 4 bases and V by 3 bases; bases with no gene match: 6. This CDR3 contains 15 residues. CDR3 coding DNA: TGTGCCAGCAGTTTTCGGGGGGGAAACTCAGATACGCAGTATTTT. It translates to CASSFRGGNSDTQYF.

This clonotype was seen a handful of times. The V and J genes are TRBV3-1 and TRBJ2-1; D is unresolved. Trimming took 4 bases from V and 0 from J, leaving 22 bases between them. The CDR3 runs 19 residues. Germline-derived CDR1 and CDR2 are LGHDT and YNNKEL (reference sequence). CDR3 nucleotide sequence: TGTGCCAGCAGCCCTGGATCTATGGGTTCTATGGGCTCCTACAATGAGCAGTTCTTC. Residues: CASSPGSMGSMGSYNEQFF.

With regard to this clonotype: A read error may be the cause here, since a much bigger clone is one base away. V usage is TRBV20-1 and J usage is TRBJ1-1; D is possibly TRBD1 (5 bases). Germline V lookup: CDR1 DFQATT, CDR2 SNEGSKA (reference sequence). The CDR3 sequence is 15 residues long. CDR3 in DNA: TGCAGTGTTAGATCCCTACAGGTTCTGAACACTGAAGCTTTCTTT. As protein: CSVRSLQVLNTEAFF.

This clonotype was detected many times. The J gene is TRBJ1-1, the V gene TRBV3-1; the D gene is possibly TRBD1 (5 bases). The CDR3 consists of 19 residues. Trimming stripped 0 bases from V and 7 bases from J, with 27 bases between. CDR1 and CDR2 from the germline V gene are LGHDT and YNNKEL (reference sequence). The CDR3 loop reads CASSQDTRPGGWWASEAFF. CDR3 nucleotide sequence: TGTGCCAGCAGCCAAGACACTCGACCGGGGGGATGGTGGGCCAGTGAAGCTTTCTTT.

The chain carries TRBV7-9 and TRBJ1-1, with D perhaps matching TRBD1 (5 bases). Trimming took 5 bases from V and 1 from J, leaving 14 bases between them. This CDR3 region has 15 residues. Germline V gene lookup returns CDR1 SEHNR and CDR2 FQNEAQ (reference sequence). CDR3 protein: CASSPEDIWNTEAFF. CDR3 sequence (DNA): TGTGCCAGCAGCCCCGAGGACATATGGAACACTGAAGCTTTCTTT.

This clonotype was picked up a small number of times. The V and J genes are TRBV7-9 and TRBJ2-6, with 8 positions matching TRBD1. This CDR3 has 17 amino acids. Germline V gives CDR1 SEHNR, CDR2 FQNEAQ (reference sequence). Trimming cost V 5 bases and J 2 bases; bases outside gene matches: 8. In DNA form, the CDR3 reads TGTGCCAGCAGCGTCGGGACAGGATTCCCTGGGGCCAACGTCCTGACTTTC. As protein: CASSVGTGFPGANVLTF.

J is TRBJ2-6 and V is TRBV9, with D tentatively TRBD1 or TRBD2 (6 bases each). Germline V CDR1 and CDR2: SGDLS, YYNGEE. The CDR3 has 19 residues. Between the trimmed V and J ends, which lost 0 bases and 0 bases, there was a span of 16 bases. CDR3 bases: TGTGCCAGCAGCGTAGCTTGGGGGCGGGGTTTCTCTGGGGCCAACGTCCTGACTTTC. Translating it yields CASSVAWGRGFSGANVLTF.

This clonotype came up many times. V gene TRBV4-3 combines with J gene TRBJ2-5; 11 positions match TRBD2. CDR1 LGHNA and CDR2 YSLEER come from the germline V gene. Trimming removed 0 bases from V and 2 bases from J; junction bases left unmatched: 2. The CDR3 loop spans 16 amino acids. CDR3 sequence (DNA): TGCGCCAGCAGCCAAGAGACTAGCGGGGCTCAAGAGACCCAGTACTTC. Its translation is CASSQETSGAQETQYF.

The V call is TRBV7-9, the J call TRBJ1-1; D is perhaps TRBD1 (6 bases). Germline lookup yields CDR1 SEHNR and CDR2 FQNEAQ (reference sequence). Trimming left V 5 bases short and J 0 bases short, with 13 bases between. This CDR3 is built from 15 residues. The CDR3 coding sequence is TGTGCCAGCAGCCTTGGGACATTTGTGAACACTGAAGCTTTCTTT. Protein sequence: CASSLGTFVNTEAFF.

The chain links TRBV29-1 to TRBJ1-1; D unclear. The CDR3 totals 13 residues. Germline V CDR1 and CDR2: SQVTM, ANQGSEA. V was shortened by 4 bases and J by 0 bases, with 9 bases between the two germline ends. In nucleotides, the CDR3 is TGCAGCGTTGTCATAGGGATGAACACTGAAGCTTTCTTT. Translating gives CSVVIGMNTEAFF.

There are a few counts of this clonotype. This chain joins TRBV6-5 and TRBJ1-5; TRBD1 is a possible D gene (5 bases). CDR1 and CDR2 from the germline V gene are MNHEY and SVGAGI. Trimming removed 0 bases from V and 8 bases from J, with 14 bases in between. The CDR3 sequence is 15 residues long. This CDR3 is CASSYSRGVEKPQHF. CDR3 DNA sequence: TGTGCCAGCAGTTACTCAAGGGGTGTAGAGAAGCCCCAGCATTTT.

This clonotype was seen many times. V and J are TRBV20-1 and TRBJ1-1, with D hard to call. V lost 6 bases and J 1 base, leaving 15 bases between the germline ends. Germline V gives CDR1 DFQATT, CDR2 SNEGSKA (reference sequence). There are 14 residues in the CDR3. CDR3 in amino acids: CSAFRPDGNTEAFF. The CDR3 DNA reads as TGCAGTGCCTTCCGTCCTGACGGGAACACTGAAGCTTTCTTT.

This clonotype was recorded a few times. The V call is TRBV24-1, the J call TRBJ2-3; 8 nucleotides agree with TRBD1. Trimming removed 7 bases from V and 4 bases from J; junction bases left unmatched: 9. This CDR3 contains 15 residues. Germline loops: CDR1 KGHDR, CDR2 SFDVKD. The chain's CDR3 is CATRAGTGGADTQYF. Here the CDR3 DNA reads TGTGCCACCAGGGCGGGGACAGGAGGCGCAGATACGCAGTATTTT.

The sample holds many counts of this clonotype. V gene TRBV6-2 or TRBV6-3 combines with J gene TRBJ2-7; 7 bases are shared with TRBD1. V was clipped by 0 bases and J by 3 bases; unmatched bases: 2. The CDR3 runs 14 residues. The germline gives CDR1 MNHEY, CDR2 SVGEGT. CDR3 DNA: TGTGCCAGCAGTTACTCTGGGACAGTCTACGAGCAGTACTTC. Translated: CASSYSGTVYEQYF.

The chain uses TRBV6-1 and TRBJ2-7; D may match TRBD1 or TRBD2 (6 bases each). The CDR3 consists of 15 residues. Trimming took 6 bases from V and 4 from J, leaving 19 bases between them. Looked up from germline, CDR1 is MNHNS and CDR2 is SASEGT. The CDR3 nucleotides read TGTGCCAGCAGCTCCAAGAGAGGGGGAGGATACGAGCAGTACTTC. Its translation: CASSSKRGGGYEQYF.